Reported below is one TCR beta chain. These data belong to a study of cytomegalovirus exposure and HLA in healthy donors. Primers included in the PCR were 60 Vbeta and 13 Jbeta primers. The table came from immunoSEQ multiplex PCR; TCRdb's copy has only in-frame clones and leaves some out. The data hold about 160,000 clones, with 75% to 90% observed a single time. Trimming took 6 bases from V and 4 from J, leaving 14 bases between them. The CDR3 is 14 amino acids. Germline CDR1 is MNHEY and CDR2 is SMNVEV (reference sequence). V usage is TRBV27 and J usage is TRBJ2-3; D is perhaps TRBD1 (5 bases). Sequencing input: PBMCs. The sequence derives from a woman aged 18-35 years in good health and CMV-seronegative. The CDR3 DNA reads as TGTGCCAGCAGGGCGCAGGGCTACGCAGATACGCAGTATTTT. Translated, it gives CASRAQGYADTQYF.